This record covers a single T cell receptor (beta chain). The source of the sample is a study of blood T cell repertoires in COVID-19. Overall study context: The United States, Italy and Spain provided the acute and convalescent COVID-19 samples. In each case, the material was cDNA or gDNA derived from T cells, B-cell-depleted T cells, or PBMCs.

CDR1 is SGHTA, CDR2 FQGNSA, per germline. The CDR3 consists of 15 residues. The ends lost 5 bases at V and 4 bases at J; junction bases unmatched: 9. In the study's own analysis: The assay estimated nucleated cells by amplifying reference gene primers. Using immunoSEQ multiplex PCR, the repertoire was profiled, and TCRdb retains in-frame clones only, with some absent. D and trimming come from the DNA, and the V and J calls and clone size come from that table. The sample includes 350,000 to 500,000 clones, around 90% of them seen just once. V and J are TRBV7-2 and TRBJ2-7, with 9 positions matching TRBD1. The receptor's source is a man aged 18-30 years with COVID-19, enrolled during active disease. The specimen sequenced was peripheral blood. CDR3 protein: CASSRGTGPQYEQYF. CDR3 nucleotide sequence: TGTGCCAGCAGCCGCGGGACAGGGCCCCAATACGAGCAGTACTTC.